The 20 T cell receptor beta chains below come from one sample, sequenced in a study of CD8+CD57+ T cells in acquired aplastic anemia. The authors sequenced patients whose flow cytometry had shown CD8+CD57+ cell expansion. Genomic DNA provided the template from which TCR beta VDJ and CDR3 profiles were obtained. Each CDR3 protein gets one entry after TCRdb re-called the reads with MiXCR. The sample has some 200,000 distinct CDR3 sequences; over 55% are singletons. Input material: sorted CD4+, CD8+, or CD8+CD57+ T cells (not recorded which) from PBMCs. The receptors here all came from a human donor with aplastic anemia.

V is TRBV20-1 and J is TRBJ1-6; D is unclear. This CDR3 has 15 residues. The V end lost 0 bases, the J end lost 5 bases, and 11 bases lay between the germline ends. Germline V gives CDR1 DFQATT, CDR2 SNEGSKA (reference sequence). The CDR3 here is CSARDRGRDNSPLHF. CDR3 coding DNA: TGCAGTGCTAGAGATCGGGGAAGGGATAATTCACCCCTCCACTTT.

The gene calls are TRBV5-1 and TRBJ2-3, with D possibly TRBD2 on 6 matching bases. The CDR3 is made up of 15 amino acids. Looked up from germline, CDR1 is SGHRS and CDR2 is YFSETQ. Trimming left V 0 bases short and J 0 bases short, with 8 bases between. CDR3 in amino acids: CASSLGRGSTDTQYF. The DNA for the CDR3 is TGCGCCAGCAGCTTGGGGCGGGGAAGCACAGATACGCAGTATTTT.

The chain couples TRBV7-9 to TRBJ1-6, with D uncertain. V gave up 5 bases and J gave up 15 bases, with 14 bases separating them. The CDR3 consists of 12 residues. Germline CDR1 is SEHNR and CDR2 is FQNEAQ (reference sequence). CDR3 in amino acids: CASSAPMELLHF. CDR3 bases: TGTGCCAGCAGCGCTCCAATGGAACTCCTCCACTTT.

This clonotype occurred a few times. Here the CDR3 reads CASRSQGARNTEAFF. The CDR3, as DNA: TGTGCCAGCAGGTCACAGGGGGCGCGGAACACTGAAGCTTTCTTT. The J gene is TRBJ1-1, the V gene TRBV2; 9 nucleotides align to TRBD1. Germline trimming cut 6 bases from V and 1 base from J; bases unmatched to any gene: 6. The CDR3 loop spans 15 amino acids. Germline CDR1 reads SNHLY; CDR2 reads FYNNEI.

The chain couples TRBV11-2 to TRBJ1-1, with a weak D call TRBD1 (5 bases). Deletions cut 1 base from V and 8 bases from J, with 11 bases between. The CDR3 length is 13 residues. Germline CDR1 SGHAT, CDR2 FQNNGV. CDR3 in amino acids: CASSLAQGVEAFF. The CDR3 nucleotides read TGTGCCAGCAGCTTAGCCCAGGGAGTGGAAGCTTTCTTT.

This chain connects TRBV15 to TRBJ1-6; D is ambiguous. Trimming stripped 5 bases from V and 7 bases from J, with 3 bases between. Germline values: CDR1 LNHNV, CDR2 YYDKDF (reference sequence). CDR3 size: 11 residues. The CDR3 protein is CATSPNSPLHF. The CDR3 DNA is TGTGCCACCAGCCCGAATTCACCCCTCCACTTT. The entire variable domain, with the rest obtained from reference TRBV15 and TRBJ1-6, is as follows: DAMVIQNPRYQVTQFGKPVTLSCSQTLNHNVMYWYQQKSSQAPKLLFHYYDKDFNNEADTPDNFQSRRPNTSFCFLDIRSPGLGDTAMYLCATSPNSPLHFGNGTRLTVT.

This rearrangement joins TRBV2 to TRBJ1-2; D gene ambiguous. Looked up from germline, CDR1 is SNHLY and CDR2 is FYNNEI. Trimming pared 0 bases from V and 8 bases from J, leaving 7 bases between. The CDR3 extends over 12 amino acids. The CDR3, as DNA: TGTGCCAGCAGTGAAGCGCTTCGAGGCTACACCTTC. This codes for CASSEALRGYTF. The variable domain in full, completed from reference TRBV2 and TRBJ1-2, reads EPEVTQTPSHQVTQMGQEVILRCVPISNHLYFYWYRQILGQKVEFLVSFYNNEISEKSEIFDDQFSVERPDGSNFTLKIRSTKLEDSAMYFCASSEALRGYTFGSGTRLTVV.

This clonotype showed up just once. The chain carries TRBV9 and TRBJ1-2; D is perhaps TRBD1 (5 bases). The CDR3 length is 14 residues. The ends were cut back, 4 bases at V and 4 bases at J, with 14 bases in the middle. Per the germline V gene, CDR1 is SGDLS and CDR2 is YYNGEE. The CDR3 DNA reads as TGTGCCAGCAGCTTCTCCGGGGCCCTCTATGGCTACACCTTC. Its protein is CASSFSGALYGYTF. Drawing the rest from reference TRBV9 and TRBJ1-2, the complete variable domain is DSGVTQTPKHLITATGQRVTLRCSPRSGDLSVYWYQQSLDQGLQFLIQYYNGEERAKGNILERFSAQQFPDLHSELNLSSLELGDSALYFCASSFSGALYGYTFGSGTRLTVV.

V usage is TRBV24-1 and J usage is TRBJ2-1; 7 bases line up with TRBD2. Germline loops: CDR1 KGHDR, CDR2 SFDVKD. Trimming took 2 bases from V and 6 from J; bases not matched to a gene: 3. The CDR3 spans 14 residues. The DNA of the CDR3 is TGTGCCACCAGTGATTCGACTAGCAGCAATGAGCAGTTCTTC. Its translation is CATSDSTSSNEQFF.

The chain joins TRBV2 to TRBJ2-3; 14 nucleotides line up with TRBD2. The CDR3 is 15 amino acids. Germline CDR1 reads SNHLY; CDR2 reads FYNNEI. V lost 4 bases and J lost 4; bases outside the gene matches: 1. CDR3 region: CASSVGLAGADTQYF. CDR3 nucleotide sequence: TGTGCCAGCAGTGTGGGACTAGCGGGGGCAGATACGCAGTATTTT.

This chain joins TRBV7-6 and TRBJ2-1; D may be TRBD1 (6 bases). V lost 0 bases and J 7 bases, leaving 13 bases between the germline ends. The CDR3 sequence is 15 residues long. Germline CDR1 reads SGHVS; CDR2 reads FNYEAQ. This CDR3 reads CASSLAVGAGNEQFF. The CDR3 DNA follows: TGTGCCAGCAGCTTAGCGGTGGGGGCTGGAAATGAGCAGTTCTTC.

The rearrangement uses TRBV7-6 and TRBJ2-3; 7 bases map to TRBD1. Germline CDR1 and CDR2: SGHVS and FNYEAQ. This CDR3 comprises 16 residues. Trimming at V came to 5 bases and at J to 6 bases, leaving 14 bases not matched to a gene. The CDR3 nucleotides read TGTGCCAGCAGCCCGCTCGGACAGGTTTCAGGGGATACGCAGTATTTT. Residues: CASSPLGQVSGDTQYF.

This clonotype was seen only once. The rearrangement uses TRBV5-5 and TRBJ1-5; 7 bases match TRBD1. Germline assignment: CDR1 SGHKS and CDR2 YYEKEE (reference sequence). The CDR3 loop spans 15 amino acids. The V and J ends lost 3 bases and 3 bases, in that order; junction bases with no gene match: 6. The chain's CDR3 is CASSSGQVINQPQHF. CDR3 DNA sequence: TGTGCCAGCAGCTCAGGACAGGTAATCAATCAGCCCCAGCATTTT.

CDR3 sequence: CASSANRGGETQYF. The DNA for the CDR3 is TGTGCCAGCAGTGCGAACAGGGGCGGGGAGACCCAGTACTTC. The V call is TRBV2, the J call TRBJ2-5; 7 bases are shared with TRBD1. After removal of 4 bases from V and 5 bases from J, the junction contained 7 bases not matched to a gene. This CDR3 contains 14 residues. From germline, CDR1 is SNHLY and CDR2 FYNNEI.

In its sample, this clonotype was seen a few times. V is TRBV10-3 and J is TRBJ1-2, with 10 positions matching TRBD1. This CDR3 comprises 15 residues. Germline trimming cut 3 bases from V and 8 bases from J; bases unmatched to any gene: 9. The germline V gene encodes CDR1 ENHRY and CDR2 SYGVKD. The CDR3 here is CAISDGRQGAGGYTF. CDR3 coding DNA: TGTGCCATCAGTGACGGGAGACAGGGGGCAGGCGGCTACACCTTC.

V is TRBV15 and J is TRBJ2-1; 11 positions match TRBD2. The CDR3 has 17 residues. CDR1 is LNHNV and CDR2 is YYDKDF in the germline V gene (reference sequence). V shed 1 base and J 7 bases; nucleotides not matched to a gene: 9. CDR3 protein: CATSRGQTSGSANEQFF. In DNA form, the CDR3 reads TGTGCCACCAGCAGAGGCCAAACTAGCGGGAGCGCTAATGAGCAGTTCTTC.

This clonotype has only a few counts. This chain links TRBV19 with TRBJ2-3; the D gene is possibly TRBD2 (5 bases). The germline CDR1 and CDR2 sequences are LNHDA and SQIVND (reference sequence). The V end lost 4 bases, the J end lost 4 bases, and 9 bases lay between the germline ends. There are 13 residues in the CDR3. CDR3 in amino acids: CASSTEAADTQYF. The CDR3 nucleotides read TGTGCCAGTAGTACAGAAGCGGCAGATACGCAGTATTTT.

The V call is TRBV6-6, the J call TRBJ2-7; 8 bases are a match to TRBD2. The CDR3 has 15 residues. CDR1 is MNHNY and CDR2 is SVGAGI in the germline V gene (reference sequence). With 8 bases clipped from V and 0 bases from J, the junction kept 9 bases outside the gene matches. CDR3 sequence reads: CASQRLGGDSYEQYF. CDR3 coding DNA: TGTGCCAGCCAACGACTCGGGGGGGACTCCTACGAGCAGTACTTC.

This clonotype occurred a few times. The V call is TRBV7-3, the J call TRBJ2-3; D is unresolved. From germline, CDR1 is SGHTA and CDR2 FQGTGA. The ends were cut back, 4 bases at V and 0 bases at J, with 5 bases in the middle. The CDR3 is 13 residues long. For the CDR3, the DNA is TGTGCCAGCAGCTATGGGAGCACAGATACGCAGTATTTT. It translates to CASSYGSTDTQYF.

The V and J genes are TRBV7-2 and TRBJ2-2; D is uncertain. The CDR3 runs to 14 residues. V gave up 4 bases and J gave up 1 base, with 7 bases separating them. Germline V gives CDR1 SGHTA, CDR2 FQGNSA. CDR3 coding DNA: TGTGCCAGCAGCTCCGACTGGAACACCGGGGAGCTGTTTTTT. Amino acids: CASSSDWNTGELFF.